These 22 T cell receptor beta chains were all obtained from the same sample, sequenced in a study of cytomegalovirus exposure and HLA in healthy donors. 13 Jbeta primers and 60 Vbeta primers were used for the PCR. TCRdb's table, derived via immunoSEQ multiplex PCR, lists solely in-frame clones and lacks some. This sample has approximately 190,000 clones, with around 84% found just once. Sequencing used PBMCs. The receptors derive from a woman under 30 in good health and CMV-seronegative.

The genes are TRBV10-1 and TRBJ2-1; unclear D gene. The germline V gene has CDR1 WNHNN and CDR2 SYGVQD (reference sequence). Trimming removed 5 bases from V and 7 bases from J, with 18 bases in between. This CDR3 has 15 residues. CDR3 in amino acids: CASSKASETLNEQFF. CDR3 DNA sequence: TGCGCCAGCAGTAAGGCCAGCGAGACCCTGAATGAGCAGTTCTTC.

The chain is built from TRBV6-5 and TRBJ2-2, with 7 bases fitting TRBD1. The CDR3 is 14 amino acids. Germline V gene data show CDR1 as MNHEY and CDR2 as SVGAGI. J gave up 4 bases and V 5 bases, and 4 bases lay outside the gene matches. The CDR3 sequence: CASSRQGTTGELFF. The CDR3 nucleotides read TGTGCCAGCAGTCGACAGGGAACCACCGGGGAGCTGTTTTTT.

CDR3 in DNA: TGTGCCAGCGACGCTAGCGCCTACAGCACAGATACGCAGTATTTT. Its protein is CASDASAYSTDTQYF. The chain is built from TRBV2 and TRBJ2-3, with D possibly TRBD2 on 6 matching bases. The CDR3 runs 15 residues. V gave up 8 bases and J gave up 0 bases, with 15 bases separating them. Germline lookup yields CDR1 SNHLY and CDR2 FYNNEI.

In this sample, this clone turned up once. The chain links TRBV5-6 to TRBJ2-1; D may be TRBD1 (6 bases). Germline-derived CDR1 and CDR2 are SGHDT and YYEEEE. Between the trimmed V and J ends, which lost 1 base and 4 bases, there was a span of 15 bases. This CDR3 has 16 amino acids. In nucleotides, the CDR3 is TGTGCCAGCAGCTTGAGGGGGTCCTCTTCTTACAATGAGCAGTTCTTC. Amino acids: CASSLRGSSSYNEQFF.

The chain links TRBV5-1 to TRBJ2-1; 12 bases map to TRBD2. Germline trimming cut 7 bases from V and 8 bases from J; bases unmatched to any gene: 16. There are 17 residues in the CDR3. The germline gives CDR1 SGHRS, CDR2 YFSETQ. The CDR3 DNA sequence: TGCGCCAGCCCTTTTGGACTAGCGGGAATCCAGCGGGATGAGCAGTTCTTC. It is translated as CASPFGLAGIQRDEQFF. Based on the CDR3 plus reference TRBV5-1 and TRBJ2-1, the full variable domain is KAGVTQTPRYLIKTRGQQVTLSCSPISGHRSVSWYQQTPGQGLQFLFEYFSETQRNKGNFPGRFSGRQFSNSRSEMNVSTLELGDSALYLCASPFGLAGIQRDEQFFGPGTRLTVL.

The V call is TRBV4-1, the J call TRBJ1-2; 7 nucleotides align to TRBD1. The CDR3 sequence is 15 residues long. Trimming cost V 0 bases and J 2 bases; bases outside gene matches: 3. CDR1 MGHRA and CDR2 YSYEKL come from the germline V gene. CDR3 residues: CASSQELQGNYGYTF. The CDR3, as DNA: TGCGCCAGCAGCCAAGAATTACAGGGGAACTATGGCTACACCTTC.

This clone was observed once. The gene calls are TRBV29-1 and TRBJ2-5; 10 nucleotides line up with TRBD2. Germline V gene data show CDR1 as SQVTM and CDR2 as ANQGSEA. This CDR3 region has 21 residues. After removal of 0 bases from V and 0 bases from J, the junction contained 19 bases not matched to a gene. Here the CDR3 reads CSVEDPVEAGGPWYDQETQYF. Written as DNA, the CDR3 is TGCAGCGTTGAAGACCCCGTGGAAGCGGGAGGGCCCTGGTACGACCAAGAGACCCAGTACTTC.

This clone occurred once. J is TRBJ1-2 and V is TRBV5-8, with D hard to call. The V end lost 0 bases, the J end lost 4 bases, and 10 bases lay between the germline ends. Germline values: CDR1 SGHTS, CDR2 YDEGEE. CDR3 size: 14 residues. CDR3 sequence: CASSLDSAGYGYTF. The CDR3 coding sequence is TGTGCCAGCAGCTTGGACAGTGCGGGCTATGGCTACACCTTC.

J is TRBJ2-1 and V is TRBV19; D is possibly TRBD2 (6 bases). The CDR3 loop spans 15 amino acids. With 3 bases removed from V and 5 bases from J, the gap between germline ends came to 14 bases. CDR1 is LNHDA, CDR2 SQIVND, per germline (reference sequence). CDR3 nucleotide sequence: TGTGCCAGTAGTATTTGGGGGAGGTCTGACAATGAGCAGTTCTTC. Protein: CASSIWGRSDNEQFF.

The chain joins TRBV7-2 to TRBJ2-1, with TRBD2 matching over 11 bases. The J segment lost 4 bases and the V segment lost 1 base, leaving 6 bases of the junction unmatched. The length of the CDR3 is 17 residues. Per germline, CDR1 SGHTA and CDR2 FQGNSA. This chain's CDR3 is CASSLEFTSGGYNEQFF. CDR3 coding DNA: TGTGCCAGCAGCTTAGAATTTACTAGCGGGGGTTACAATGAGCAGTTCTTC.

This clone was found once. V usage is TRBV15 and J usage is TRBJ2-7; 9 bases are shared with TRBD1. V trimming: 5 bases; J trimming: 3 bases; junction bases outside the gene matches: 5. Germline lookup yields CDR1 LNHNV and CDR2 YYDKDF (reference sequence). The CDR3 covers 14 residues. CDR3 nucleotides: TGTGCCACCAGCGGGGGGACAGGGTTCTACGAGCAGTACTTC. This encodes CATSGGTGFYEQYF. Based on the CDR3 plus reference TRBV15 and TRBJ2-7, the full variable domain is DAMVIQNPRYQVTQFGKPVTLSCSQTLNHNVMYWYQQKSSQAPKLLFHYYDKDFNNEADTPDNFQSRRPNTSFCFLDIRSPGLGDTAMYLCATSGGTGFYEQYFGPGTRLTVT.

The rearrangement links TRBV4-1 to TRBJ2-7, with TRBD2 identical over 7 bases. Per the germline V gene, CDR1 is MGHRA and CDR2 is YSYEKL. The CDR3 covers 18 residues. J gave up 3 bases and V 1 base, and 15 bases lay outside the gene matches. CDR3 nucleotide sequence: TGCGCCAGCAGCCAAGGGGTAAGACTAGCTGTAGACAACTACGAGCAGTACGTC. Protein product: CASSQGVRLAVDNYEQYV.

This clone turned up a few times. The chain uses TRBV12-5 and TRBJ1-1, with D possibly TRBD1 on 5 matching bases. Germline values: CDR1 LGHNT, CDR2 FRNRAP. The CDR3 covers 13 residues. Trimming left V 7 bases short and J 1 base short, with 10 bases between. CDR3 DNA: TGTGCTAGTGTTCTGGGGCAGAACACTGAAGCTTTCTTT. The encoded protein is CASVLGQNTEAFF.

The J gene is TRBJ1-1, the V gene TRBV30; a possible D gene is TRBD1 (5 bases). Trimming took 4 bases from V and 4 from J, leaving 10 bases between them. This CDR3 has 12 residues. CDR1 is GTSNPN and CDR2 is SVGIG in the germline V gene (reference sequence). This chain's CDR3 is CAWTPQGTEAFF. The CDR3 nucleotides read TGTGCCTGGACACCCCAGGGCACTGAAGCTTTCTTT.

Details on this clone: Its ends do not fully match the called genes, so a read error is possible. CDR3: CSSTPYPLTGATTGELFF. The CDR3 coding sequence is TGTTCCAGCACTCCATACCCTCTGACAGGGGCGACCACCGGGGAGCTGTTTTTT. The chain combines TRBV7-9 with TRBJ2-2; 8 nucleotides align to TRBD1. CDR3 length: 18 amino acids. CDR1 is SEHNR, CDR2 FQNEAQ, per germline (reference sequence).

The CDR3 reads CASSLGGSQYF. The CDR3 DNA is TGTGCCAGCAGCTTGGGGGGGAGCCAGTACTTC. The rearrangement links TRBV11-2 to TRBJ2-5, with TRBD2 matching 7 bases. From germline, CDR1 is SGHAT and CDR2 FQNNGV. V trimming: 3 bases; J trimming: 10 bases; junction bases outside the gene matches: 2. This CDR3 comprises 11 residues.

The genes are TRBV19 and TRBJ2-3, with D perhaps matching TRBD1 (5 bases). The ends were cut back, 4 bases at V and 4 bases at J, with 12 bases in the middle. The CDR3 has 14 amino acids. The V gene's germline CDR1 is LNHDA and CDR2 SQIVND (reference sequence). The CDR3 DNA is TGTGCCAGTAGTAACGCAGGGCGCCCAGATACGCAGTATTTT. It encodes CASSNAGRPDTQYF.

The chain couples TRBV27 to TRBJ2-7, with 7 positions matching TRBD2. The ends lost 4 bases at V and 3 bases at J; junction bases unmatched: 12. The germline V gene encodes CDR1 MNHEY and CDR2 SMNVEV (reference sequence). The CDR3 has 16 residues. The chain's CDR3 is CASSYSDVGEGYEQYF. CDR3 nucleotide sequence: TGTGCCAGCAGTTATTCGGACGTAGGGGAGGGCTACGAGCAGTACTTC.

V and J are TRBV4-2 and TRBJ2-7; 8 bases align to TRBD2. CDR1 is LGHNA, CDR2 YNFKEQ, per germline. The CDR3 runs 14 residues. The V gene end was trimmed by 0 bases and the J gene end by 2 bases; junction bases not matched to a gene: 0. CDR3 nucleotide sequence: TGTGCCAGCAGCCAAGAACTAGCGGCCTACGAGCAGTACTTC. Translation: CASSQELAAYEQYF.

V is TRBV27 and J is TRBJ2-3; TRBD1 matches 8 bases. The germline V gene has CDR1 MNHEY and CDR2 SMNVEV (reference sequence). The trim removed 6 bases at V and 3 bases at J, leaving 5 bases unmatched. This CDR3 is 14 amino acids long. CDR3 in DNA: TGTGCCAGCAGGCGGACAGGGAGGACAGATACGCAGTATTTT. Protein: CASRRTGRTDTQYF.

This chain joins TRBV5-1 and TRBJ1-2; TRBD1 agrees at 9 bases. The germline V gene has CDR1 SGHRS and CDR2 YFSETQ. With V trimmed by 3 bases and J by 8 bases, 5 bases remained unmatched. The CDR3 runs 13 residues. The CDR3 region is CASSSGQGGGYTF. CDR3 DNA: TGCGCCAGCAGCTCGGGACAGGGAGGGGGCTACACCTTC.

The chain recombines TRBV4-3 with TRBJ2-5, with TRBD2 identical over 12 bases. CDR1 is LGHNA and CDR2 is YSLEER in the germline V gene. The V gene end was trimmed by 0 bases and the J gene end by 5 bases; junction bases not matched to a gene: 7. CDR3 length equals 17 residues. CDR3 nucleotides: TGCGCCAGCAGCCAAGATGTCCGAACTAGCGGGAGGGAGACCCAGTACTTC. Translation: CASSQDVRTSGRETQYF.